Below are 12 T cell receptor beta chains sequenced from a single sample in a study of T-cell reconstitution after alpha-beta-depleted transplantation in children. Preparation of the TCRbeta library used unique molecular identifiers. One entry per CDR3 protein, called by TCRdb with MiXCR from the PCR reads. Of fewer than 250,000 distinct CDR3 sequences detected, 17% appear once; the ten largest clones hold about two fifths. Material: PBMCs, mostly from graft donor cells, obtained 360 days after TCRalphabeta/CD19-depleted stem cell transplant. These receptors came from a male patient between 2 and 10 years old who had a stem cell transplant for acute lymphoblastic leukemia, so the T cells may come from the graft donor.

This clonotype has more than one count but fewer than ten. This chain joins TRBV6-1 and TRBJ2-7, with TRBD2 matching 13 bases. The J segment lost 0 bases and the V segment lost 8 bases, leaving 4 bases of the junction unmatched. The length of the CDR3 is 15 residues. Germline-derived CDR1 and CDR2 are MNHNS and SASEGT. The CDR3 region has the DNA TGTGCCAGCCGGACTAGCGGGGGCCTCTCCTACGAGCAGTACTTC. Translated: CASRTSGGLSYEQYF.

This clonotype occurred a few times. This chain joins TRBV28 and TRBJ2-1; the D is unclear. Germline V lookup: CDR1 MDHEN, CDR2 SYDVKM. V was trimmed by 8 bases and J by 5 bases, leaving 4 bases between them. This CDR3 is 10 amino acids long. The CDR3 DNA sequence: TGTGCCAGCTGGGACAATGAGCAGTTCTTC. Protein product: CASWDNEQFF.

The chain is built from TRBV5-1 and TRBJ1-1; D uncertain. V was pared by 6 bases and J by 1 base, with 13 bases between. CDR3 length: 14 residues. CDR1 and CDR2 from the germline V gene are SGHRS and YFSETQ. The CDR3 sequence: CASTKKGENTEAFF. DNA for the CDR3: TGCGCCAGCACCAAAAAGGGAGAGAACACTGAAGCTTTCTTT.

The rearrangement joins TRBV20-1 to TRBJ2-7, with 7 bases identical to TRBD2. V lost 4 bases, J lost 3 bases, and 9 bases stayed unmatched. Looked up from germline, CDR1 is DFQATT and CDR2 is SNEGSKA (reference sequence). The CDR3 consists of 14 residues. The CDR3: CSAITGLGIYEQYF. The DNA for the CDR3 is TGCAGTGCTATTACCGGACTAGGTATCTACGAGCAGTACTTC.

This clonotype was detected a few times. V and J are TRBV28 and TRBJ2-2; D not resolved. V lost 7 bases and J 5 bases, leaving 8 bases between the germline ends. Germline V gene data show CDR1 as MDHEN and CDR2 as SYDVKM. The CDR3 covers 12 residues. CDR3 sequence (DNA): TGTGCCAGCACCAGAAGGACCGGGGAGCTGTTTTTT. Protein product: CASTRRTGELFF.

The table lists this clonotype with a few counts. The rearrangement links TRBV28 to TRBJ1-4; no definite D call. This CDR3 contains 11 residues. Germline CDR1 MDHEN, CDR2 SYDVKM. The V gene lost 4 bases and the J gene lost 8 bases, with 5 bases spanning the gap. Here the CDR3 DNA reads TGTGCCAGCAGTTCTCCCGAAAAACTGTTTTTT. As protein: CASSSPEKLFF.

This clonotype was counted between two and nine times. The chain couples TRBV25-1 to TRBJ2-7; D may be TRBD1 (7 bases). The CDR3 has 13 amino acids. V was shortened by 4 bases and J by 5 bases, with 12 bases between the two germline ends. The V gene's germline CDR1 is MGHDK and CDR2 SYGVNS. The CDR3 reads CASSADRRDEQYF. For the CDR3, the DNA is TGTGCCAGCAGTGCGGACAGGAGGGACGAGCAGTACTTC.

This clonotype was observed a few times. The chain couples TRBV21-1 to TRBJ2-2; the D call in the table, TRBD1, was not verified against the DNA. TRBV21-1 is reported as a pseudogene. This CDR3 has 15 amino acids. DNA of the CDR3: TGTGCCAGCAGCAAAGGGGACAGTTGTACCGGGGAGCTGTTTTTT. Amino acids: CASSKGDSCTGELFF.

The table lists this clonotype with a few counts. V gene TRBV18 combines with J gene TRBJ2-3; 10 bases align to TRBD1. CDR3 length: 17 residues. V gave up 3 bases and J gave up 2 bases; unmatched junction bases: 8. The germline CDR1 and CDR2 sequences are KGHSH and LQKENI. The CDR3, as DNA: TGTGCCAGCTCACCGATGACAGGGGGCAGAGTCACAGATACGCAGTATTTT. It codes for CASSPMTGGRVTDTQYF. The full variable domain, its missing parts supplied by reference TRBV18 and TRBJ2-3, is NAGVMQNPRHLVRRRGQEARLRCSPMKGHSHVYWYRQLPEEGLKFMVYLQKENIIDESGMPKERFSAEFPKEGPSILRIQQVVRGDSAAYFCASSPMTGGRVTDTQYFGPGTRLTVL.

This clonotype was observed a few times. The V and J genes are TRBV10-2 and TRBJ1-3; D uncertain. V was clipped by 4 bases and J by 3 bases, with 13 bases between them. Germline CDR1 is WSHSY and CDR2 is SAAADI. This CDR3 has 15 amino acids. The CDR3 is CASSVDLQFGNTIYF. For the CDR3, the DNA is TGCGCCAGCAGTGTGGACTTGCAGTTTGGAAACACCATATATTTT.

This clonotype was counted a few times. This chain links TRBV6-5 with TRBJ1-3; tentatively, D is TRBD1 (5 bases). This CDR3 has 12 residues. Germline V gene sequence: CDR1 MNHEY, CDR2 SVGAGI. The V and J ends lost 0 bases and 8 bases respectively, with 5 bases between them. The CDR3 region is CASSYSGDTIYF. CDR3 sequence (DNA): TGTGCCAGCAGTTACTCAGGGGACACCATATATTTT.

This clonotype has more than one count but fewer than ten. This chain uses TRBV9 with TRBJ2-4; no firm D call. This CDR3 has 15 residues. Trimming stripped 0 bases from V and 0 bases from J, with 7 bases between. CDR1 and CDR2 from the germline V gene are SGDLS and YYNGEE. Here the CDR3 DNA reads TGTGCCAGCAGCGTAGGTATACTAGCCAAAAACATTCAGTACTTC. This codes for CASSVGILAKNIQYF.